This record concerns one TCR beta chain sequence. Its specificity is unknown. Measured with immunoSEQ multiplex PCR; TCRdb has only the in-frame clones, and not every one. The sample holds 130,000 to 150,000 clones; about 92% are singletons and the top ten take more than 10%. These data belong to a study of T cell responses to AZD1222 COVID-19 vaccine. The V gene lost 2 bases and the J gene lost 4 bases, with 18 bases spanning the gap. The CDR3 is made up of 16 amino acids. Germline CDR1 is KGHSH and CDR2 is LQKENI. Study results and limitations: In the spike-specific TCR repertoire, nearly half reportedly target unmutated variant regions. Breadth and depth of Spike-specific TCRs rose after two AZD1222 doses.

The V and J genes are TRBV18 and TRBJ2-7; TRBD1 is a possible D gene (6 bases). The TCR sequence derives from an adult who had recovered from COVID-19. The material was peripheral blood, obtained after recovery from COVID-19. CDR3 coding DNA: TGTGCCAGCTCACCAGTAGGCGGACAGATGATTTACGAGCAGTACTTC. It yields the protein CASSPVGGQMIYEQYF.